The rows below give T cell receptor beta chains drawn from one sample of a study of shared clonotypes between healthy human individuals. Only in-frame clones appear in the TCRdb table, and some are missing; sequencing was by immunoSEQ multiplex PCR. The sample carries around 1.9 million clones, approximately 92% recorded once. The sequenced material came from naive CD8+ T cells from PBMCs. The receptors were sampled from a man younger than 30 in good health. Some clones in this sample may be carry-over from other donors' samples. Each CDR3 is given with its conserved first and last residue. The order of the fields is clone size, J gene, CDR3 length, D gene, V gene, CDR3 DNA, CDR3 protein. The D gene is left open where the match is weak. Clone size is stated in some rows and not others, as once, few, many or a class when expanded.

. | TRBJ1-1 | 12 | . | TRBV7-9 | TGTGCCAGCAGTATAGGGGGTACTGAAGCTTTCTTT | CASSIGGTEAFF
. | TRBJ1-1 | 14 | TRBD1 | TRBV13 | TGTGCCAGCAGCCTCGACAGGGTGAACACTGAAGCTTTCTTT | CASSLDRVNTEAFF
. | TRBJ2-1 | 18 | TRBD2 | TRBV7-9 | TGTGCCAGCAGCTTAGCGCCTGAGCGGGAGCTCCCCTACAATGAGCAGTTCTTC | CASSLAPERELPYNEQFF
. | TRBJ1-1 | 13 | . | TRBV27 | TGTGCCACCAAAACAGGGTTGAACACTGAAGCTTTCTTT | CATKTGLNTEAFF
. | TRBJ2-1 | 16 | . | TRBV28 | TGTGCCAGCAGTTTGTGGGCGGAGGGGTCAAACAATGAGCAGTTCTTC | CASSLWAEGSNNEQFF
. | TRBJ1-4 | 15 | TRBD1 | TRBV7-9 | TGTGCCAGCAGTGCGACAGGGGGAGTTAATGAAAAACTGTTTTTT | CASSATGGVNEKLFF
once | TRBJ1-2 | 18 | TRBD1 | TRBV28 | TGTGCCAGCAGTTTGCCCCGGGACAGGGGGCGAGGGAACTATGGCTACACCTTC | CASSLPRDRGRGNYGYTF
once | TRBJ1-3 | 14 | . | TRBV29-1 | TGCAGCGTTGACCACTCGAGCTCTGGAAACACCATATATTTT | CSVDHSSSGNTIYF
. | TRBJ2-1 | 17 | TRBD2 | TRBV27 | TGTGCCAGCAGTACGATCAACCTAGCGGGAGTTGTCGATGAGCAGTTCTTC | CASSTINLAGVVDEQFF
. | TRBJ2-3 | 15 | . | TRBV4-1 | TGCGCCAGCAGCCAGTTCACAGGGGGGGCAGATACGCAGTATTTT | CASSQFTGGADTQYF
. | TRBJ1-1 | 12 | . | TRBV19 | TGTGCCAGTAGTTGGGCCCGGACTGAAGCTTTCTTT | CASSWARTEAFF
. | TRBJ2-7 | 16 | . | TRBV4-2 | TGTGCCAGCAGCCAAGATCTGCCGGGAACCTCCTACGAGCAGTACTTC | CASSQDLPGTSYEQYF
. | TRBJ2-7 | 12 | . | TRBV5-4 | TGTGCCAGCAGCTTGACCCCTAACGAGCAGTACTTC | CASSLTPNEQYF
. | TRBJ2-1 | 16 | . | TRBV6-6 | TGTGCCAGCTCCTCAAGGCTGGCCAGGTGGACAGATGAGCAGTTCTTC | CASSSRLARWTDEQFF
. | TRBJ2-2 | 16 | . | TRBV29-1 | TGCAGCGTCGGCCGATTGGACAACCCGAACACCGGGGAGCTGTTTTTT | CSVGRLDNPNTGELFF
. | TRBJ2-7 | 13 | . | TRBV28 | TGTGCCAGCAGCCTGGATGTTTCCTACGAGCAGTACTTC | CASSLDVSYEQYF
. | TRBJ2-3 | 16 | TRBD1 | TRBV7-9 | TGTGCCAGCAGCTTAGCGCTGACAGGGCCCACAGATACGCAGTATTTT | CASSLALTGPTDTQYF
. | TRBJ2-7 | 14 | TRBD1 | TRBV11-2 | TGTGCCAGCAGCTTGGGGACAGGGAACTACGAGCAGTACTTC | CASSLGTGNYEQYF
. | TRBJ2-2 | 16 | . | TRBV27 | TGTGCCAGCTCCCAGGGTGTGCGGGCTAGCACCGGGGAGCTGTTTTTT | CASSQGVRASTGELFF
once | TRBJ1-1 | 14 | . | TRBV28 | TGTGCCAGCACCCACGGGCCGTTGAACACTGAAGCTTTCTTT | CASTHGPLNTEAFF
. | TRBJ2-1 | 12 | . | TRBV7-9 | TGTGCCAGCAGCGCGACTTCAAATGAGCAGTTCTTC | CASSATSNEQFF